This T cell receptor beta chain was sequenced during a study of blood T cell repertoires in COVID-19. Using immunoSEQ multiplex PCR, the repertoire was profiled, and TCRdb retains in-frame clones only, with some absent. The sample consists of about 210,000 clones, roughly 84% of them appearing once. V was shortened by 5 bases and J by 8 bases, with 12 bases between the two germline ends. Germline lookup yields CDR1 MDHEN and CDR2 SYDVKM. CDR3 length equals 12 residues. The chain joins TRBV28 to TRBJ1-2; maybe TRBD1 (6 bases). This sequence was found in a woman of 80 years or more with COVID-19, enrolled during active disease. Sequenced material: peripheral blood. CDR3 coding DNA: TGTGCCAGCAGTCCAGGGGATCTAGGCTACACCTTC. Translating it yields CASSPGDLGYTF.